This T cell receptor (beta chain) was identified during a study of blood T cells in healthy people across ages. Germline CDR1 and CDR2: DFQATT and SNEGSKA (reference sequence). This CDR3 region has 16 residues. With V trimmed by 6 bases and J by 4 bases, 10 bases remained unmatched. With a J-beta primer mix and a sample-barcoded 5' primer, a second PCR ran 7 to 11 cycles. Each CDR3 protein is one row after TCRdb ran MiXCR on the 5' RACE reads. Here the sample spans fewer than 950,000 distinct CDR3 sequences, 50% to 65% being singletons. This clonotype was obtained from an elderly man in good health. The genes are TRBV20-1 and TRBJ2-1; TRBD2 matches 12 bases. Sequenced: blood. CDR3 sequence: CSAHTSGRIQYNEQFF. The CDR3, as DNA: TGCAGTGCGCATACTAGCGGGAGGATACAATACAATGAGCAGTTCTTC.